One and the same sample provided the 11 T cell receptor beta chains below, sequenced in a study of blood T cells in healthy people across ages. A second PCR, run for about 6 to 12 cycles, used a sample-barcoded 5' primer plus a J-beta primer mix. Via MiXCR, TCRdb re-called the 5' RACE reads, giving one row per CDR3 protein. The sample has around 990,000 distinct CDR3 sequences; roughly two fifths are singletons. Sequencing used blood. Receptors originate from a man aged 18 to 30 in good health.

CDR3 coding DNA: TGTGCCAGCTGCACTGAGAAGGGCGCGAAGCAGCCCCAGCATTTT. This codes for CASCTEKGAKQPQHF. The chain employs TRBV12-3 or TRBV12-4 and TRBJ1-5; D is unclear. CDR3 size: 15 residues. V gave up 8 bases and J gave up 7 bases, with 21 bases separating them.

J is TRBJ2-5 and V is TRBV29-1; possibly TRBD1 or TRBD2 for D (5 bases each). This CDR3 region has 12 residues. With 5 bases removed from V and 5 bases from J, the gap between germline ends came to 12 bases. CDR1 is SQVTM, CDR2 ANQGSEA, per germline. This chain's CDR3 is CSVHVGTETQYF. The CDR3 nucleotides read TGCAGCGTTCATGTGGGGACGGAGACCCAGTACTTC. The whole variable domain, remainder taken from reference TRBV29-1 and TRBJ2-5, is SAVISQKPSRDICQRGTSLTIQCQVDSQVTMMFWYRQQPGQSLTLIATANQGSEATYESGFVIDKFPISRPNLTFSTLTVSNMSPEDSSIYLCSVHVGTETQYFGPGTRLLVL.

The rearrangement joins TRBV14 to TRBJ1-4; D remains ambiguous. Trimming removed 1 base from V and 6 bases from J, with 6 bases in between. Germline loops: CDR1 SGHDN, CDR2 FVKESK. The CDR3 has 13 residues. Here the CDR3 DNA reads TGTGCCAGCAGCCAAGCACGATATGAAAAACTGTTTTTT. This sequence encodes CASSQARYEKLFF.

The chain employs TRBV6-2 or TRBV6-3 and TRBJ1-1; unclear D gene. This CDR3 is built from 13 residues. Germline V lookup: CDR1 MNHEY, CDR2 SVGEGT. The ends were cut back, 6 bases at V and 10 bases at J, with 18 bases in the middle. For the CDR3, the DNA is TGTGCCAGCAGGGACCCCGGTAATCCGGGAGCTTTCTTT. Protein sequence: CASRDPGNPGAFF.

This chain joins TRBV7-9 and TRBJ1-2; 8 nucleotides line up with TRBD1. The CDR3 totals 14 residues. The germline CDR1 and CDR2 sequences are SEHNR and FQNEAQ (reference sequence). J gave up 4 bases and V 5 bases, and 6 bases lay outside the gene matches. The CDR3 DNA sequence: TGTGCCAGCAGCCCGACAGGGGAAGGCTATGGCTACACCTTC. Its protein product is CASSPTGEGYGYTF.

This chain links TRBV29-1 with TRBJ1-2; no definite D call. The germline V and J ends were trimmed by 4 bases and 8 bases, with 14 bases remaining between them. CDR3 length: 12 residues. Germline assignment: CDR1 SQVTM and CDR2 ANQGSEA. The CDR3 bases are TGCAGCGTTGGTCCGGGGAGTGGGGGCTACACCTTC. Its translation is CSVGPGSGGYTF.

J is TRBJ2-3 and V is TRBV12-3 or TRBV12-4; 7 bases align to TRBD1. This CDR3 comprises 16 residues. V shed 6 bases and J 3 bases; nucleotides not matched to a gene: 12. CDR3 sequence (DNA): TGTGCCAGCAGCCGACAGGGTTTGGCACGTACAGATACGCAGTATTTT. As protein: CASSRQGLARTDTQYF.

This chain connects TRBV6-6 to TRBJ1-1; D remains ambiguous. Germline V gene data show CDR1 as MNHNY and CDR2 as SVGAGI (reference sequence). This CDR3 is 13 amino acids long. V lost 7 bases and J lost 1, with 10 bases in between. This CDR3 reads CASTFRQNTEAFF. The CDR3 DNA reads as TGTGCCAGCACCTTCCGCCAGAACACTGAAGCTTTCTTT.

This chain uses TRBV29-1 with TRBJ1-4; 7 positions match TRBD1. Germline CDR1 is SQVTM and CDR2 is ANQGSEA. The CDR3 extends over 13 amino acids. V lost 7 bases, J lost 8 bases, and 10 bases stayed unmatched. The CDR3 region has the DNA TGCAGCGCGGAGACAGGGCCGGGGGAAAAACTGTTTTTT. It encodes CSAETGPGEKLFF.

This clonotype came up a few times. This rearrangement joins TRBV20-1 to TRBJ2-1, with D maybe TRBD1 (5 bases). This CDR3 has 12 amino acids. V lost 6 bases, J lost 6 bases, and 12 bases lay in between. The V gene's germline CDR1 is DFQATT and CDR2 SNEGSKA (reference sequence). The DNA for the CDR3 is TGCAGTGCCTCGGCAGGGATCAATGAGCAGTTCTTC. Translated: CSASAGINEQFF.

The CDR3 nucleotides read TGTGCCAGCAGTGAAGGCCAGCAGGTATATGGCTACACCTTC. This gives the protein CASSEGQQVYGYTF. This rearrangement joins TRBV2 to TRBJ1-2, with no clear D. The V end lost 1 base, the J end lost 5 bases, and 11 bases lay between the germline ends. The CDR3 has 14 residues. The germline gives CDR1 SNHLY, CDR2 FYNNEI. Using reference TRBV2 and TRBJ1-2 for the parts outside the CDR3, the full variable domain is EPEVTQTPSHQVTQMGQEVILRCVPISNHLYFYWYRQILGQKVEFLVSFYNNEISEKSEIFDDQFSVERPDGSNFTLKIRSTKLEDSAMYFCASSEGQQVYGYTFGSGTRLTVV.